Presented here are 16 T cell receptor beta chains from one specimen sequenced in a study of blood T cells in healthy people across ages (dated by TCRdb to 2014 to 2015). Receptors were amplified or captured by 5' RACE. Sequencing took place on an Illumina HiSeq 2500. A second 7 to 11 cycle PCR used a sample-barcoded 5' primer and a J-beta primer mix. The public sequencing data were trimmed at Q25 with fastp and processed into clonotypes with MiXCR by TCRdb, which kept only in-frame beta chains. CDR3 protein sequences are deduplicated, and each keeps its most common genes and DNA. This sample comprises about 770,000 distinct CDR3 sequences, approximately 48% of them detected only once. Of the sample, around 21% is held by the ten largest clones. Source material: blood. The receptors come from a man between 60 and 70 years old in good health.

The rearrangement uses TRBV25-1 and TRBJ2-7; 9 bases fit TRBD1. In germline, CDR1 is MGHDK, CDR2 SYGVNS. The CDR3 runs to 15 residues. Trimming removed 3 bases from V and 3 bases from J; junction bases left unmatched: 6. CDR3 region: CASSEATGGFYEQYF. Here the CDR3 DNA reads TGTGCCAGCAGTGAGGCGACAGGGGGTTTCTACGAGCAGTACTTC.

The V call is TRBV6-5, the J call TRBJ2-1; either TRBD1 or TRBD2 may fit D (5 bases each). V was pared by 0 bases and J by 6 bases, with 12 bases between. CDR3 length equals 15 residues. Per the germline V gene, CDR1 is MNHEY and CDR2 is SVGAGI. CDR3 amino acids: CASSYSAGAFNEQFF. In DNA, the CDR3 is TGTGCCAGCAGTTACTCAGCCGGGGCATTCAATGAGCAGTTCTTC.

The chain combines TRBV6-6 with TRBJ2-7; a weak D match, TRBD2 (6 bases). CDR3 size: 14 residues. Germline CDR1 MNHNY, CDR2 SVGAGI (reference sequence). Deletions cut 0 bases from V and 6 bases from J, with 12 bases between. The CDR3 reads CASSYSKTSGEQYF. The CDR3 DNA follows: TGTGCCAGCAGTTACTCGAAGACTAGTGGCGAGCAGTACTTC.

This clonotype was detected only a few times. The CDR3, as DNA: TGCGCCAGCAGCTGGGACAGGGCCCGCTACGAGCAGTACTTC. This translates into CASSWDRARYEQYF. The V gene is TRBV5-1, the J gene TRBJ2-7, with 9 bases lining up with TRBD1. Germline values: CDR1 SGHRS, CDR2 YFSETQ. CDR3 length equals 14 residues. V lost 3 bases, J lost 3 bases, and 4 bases stayed unmatched.

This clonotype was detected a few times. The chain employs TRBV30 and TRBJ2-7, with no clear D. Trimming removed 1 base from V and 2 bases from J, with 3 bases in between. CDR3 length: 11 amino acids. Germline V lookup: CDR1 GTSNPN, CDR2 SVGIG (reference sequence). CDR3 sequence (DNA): TGTGCCTGGAGTGGAACCTACGAGCAGTACTTC. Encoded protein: CAWSGTYEQYF.

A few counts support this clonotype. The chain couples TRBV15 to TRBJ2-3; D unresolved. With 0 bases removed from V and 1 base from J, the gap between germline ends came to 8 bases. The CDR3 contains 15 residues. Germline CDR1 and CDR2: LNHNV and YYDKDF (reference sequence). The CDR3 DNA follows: TGTGCCACCAGCAGAGATCTCCAAGGCACAGATACGCAGTATTTT. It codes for CATSRDLQGTDTQYF.

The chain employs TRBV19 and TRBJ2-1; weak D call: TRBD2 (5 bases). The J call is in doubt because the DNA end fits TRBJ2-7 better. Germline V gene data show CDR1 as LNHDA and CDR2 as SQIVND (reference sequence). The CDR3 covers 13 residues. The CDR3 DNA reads TGTGCCAGTAGTATAGACCGGGGAGACGAGCAGTACTTC. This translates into CASSIDRGDEQYF.

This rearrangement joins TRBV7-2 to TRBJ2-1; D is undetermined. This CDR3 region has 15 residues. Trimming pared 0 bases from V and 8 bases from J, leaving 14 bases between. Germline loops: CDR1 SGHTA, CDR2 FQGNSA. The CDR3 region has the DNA TGTGCCAGCAGCTTAGCCGCTAGTTTGGCGCATGAGCAGTTCTTC. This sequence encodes CASSLAASLAHEQFF. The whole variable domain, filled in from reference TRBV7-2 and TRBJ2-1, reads GAGVSQSPSNKVTEKGKDVELRCDPISGHTALYWYRQSLGQGLEFLIYFQGNSAPDKSGLPSDRFSAERTGGSVSTLTIQRTQQEDSAVYLCASSLAASLAHEQFFGPGTRLTVL.

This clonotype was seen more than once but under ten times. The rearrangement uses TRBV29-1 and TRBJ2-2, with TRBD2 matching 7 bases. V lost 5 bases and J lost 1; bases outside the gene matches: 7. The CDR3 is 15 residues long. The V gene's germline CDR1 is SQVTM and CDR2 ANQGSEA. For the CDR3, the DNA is TGCAGCGTTCTGACTGCTAGCGGGAACACCGGGGAGCTGTTTTTT. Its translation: CSVLTASGNTGELFF.

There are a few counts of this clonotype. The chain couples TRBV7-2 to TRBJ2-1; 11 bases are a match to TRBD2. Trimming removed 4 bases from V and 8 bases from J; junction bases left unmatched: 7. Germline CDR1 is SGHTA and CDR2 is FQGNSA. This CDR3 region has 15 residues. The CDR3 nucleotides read TGTGCCAGCAGCTCCATAGCGGGGGGGCCGGATGAGCAGTTCTTC. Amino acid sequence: CASSSIAGGPDEQFF.

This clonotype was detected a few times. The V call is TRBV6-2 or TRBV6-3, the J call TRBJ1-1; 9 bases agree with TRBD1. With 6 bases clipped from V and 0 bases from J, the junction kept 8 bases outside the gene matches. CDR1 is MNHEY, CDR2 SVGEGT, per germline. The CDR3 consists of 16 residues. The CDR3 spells CASRDPGQGMNTEAFF. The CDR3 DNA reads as TGTGCCAGCAGGGATCCGGGACAGGGAATGAACACTGAAGCTTTCTTT.

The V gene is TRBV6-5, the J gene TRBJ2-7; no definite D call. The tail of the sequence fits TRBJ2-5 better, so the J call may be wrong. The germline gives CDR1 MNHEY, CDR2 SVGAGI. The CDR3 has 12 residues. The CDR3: CASSYPPGTQYF. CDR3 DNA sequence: TGTGCCAGCAGTTACCCCCCAGGGACCCAGTACTTC.

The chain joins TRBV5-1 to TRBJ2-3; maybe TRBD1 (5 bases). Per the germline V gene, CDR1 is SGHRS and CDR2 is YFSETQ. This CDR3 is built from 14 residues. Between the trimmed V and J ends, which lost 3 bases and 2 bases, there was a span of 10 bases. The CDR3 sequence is CASSYRIFTDTQYF. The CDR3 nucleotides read TGCGCCAGCAGCTACAGGATCTTCACAGATACGCAGTATTTT.

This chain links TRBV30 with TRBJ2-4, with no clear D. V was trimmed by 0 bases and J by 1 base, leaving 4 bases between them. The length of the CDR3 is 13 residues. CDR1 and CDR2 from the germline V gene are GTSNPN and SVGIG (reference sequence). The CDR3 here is CAWSVAAKNIQYF. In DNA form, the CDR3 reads TGTGCCTGGAGTGTCGCGGCCAAAAACATTCAGTACTTC.

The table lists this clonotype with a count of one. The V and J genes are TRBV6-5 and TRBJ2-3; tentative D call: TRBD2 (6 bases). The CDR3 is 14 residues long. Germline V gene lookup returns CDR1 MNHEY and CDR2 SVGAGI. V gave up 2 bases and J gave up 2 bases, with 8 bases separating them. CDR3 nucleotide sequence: TGTGCCAGCAGTTACCGGACTATCACAGATACGCAGTATTTT. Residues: CASSYRTITDTQYF.

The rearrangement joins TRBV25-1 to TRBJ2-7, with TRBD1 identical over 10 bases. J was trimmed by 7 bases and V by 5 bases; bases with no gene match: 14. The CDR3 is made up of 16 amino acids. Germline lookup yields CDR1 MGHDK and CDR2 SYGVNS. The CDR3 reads CASSKPGTGVFGEQYF. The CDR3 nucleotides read TGTGCCAGCAGTAAACCCGGGACAGGGGTTTTCGGGGAGCAGTACTTC.